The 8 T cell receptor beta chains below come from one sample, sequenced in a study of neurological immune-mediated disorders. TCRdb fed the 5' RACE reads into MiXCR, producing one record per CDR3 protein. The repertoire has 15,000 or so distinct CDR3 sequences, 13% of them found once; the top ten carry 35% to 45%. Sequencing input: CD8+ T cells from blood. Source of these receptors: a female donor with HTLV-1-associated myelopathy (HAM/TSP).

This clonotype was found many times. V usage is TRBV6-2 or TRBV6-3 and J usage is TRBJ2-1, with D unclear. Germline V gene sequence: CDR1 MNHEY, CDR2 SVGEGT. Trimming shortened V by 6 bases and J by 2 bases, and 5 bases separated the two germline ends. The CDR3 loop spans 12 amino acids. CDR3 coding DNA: TGTGCCAGCAGGCTTACCTACAATGAGCAGTTCTTC. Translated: CASRLTYNEQFF.

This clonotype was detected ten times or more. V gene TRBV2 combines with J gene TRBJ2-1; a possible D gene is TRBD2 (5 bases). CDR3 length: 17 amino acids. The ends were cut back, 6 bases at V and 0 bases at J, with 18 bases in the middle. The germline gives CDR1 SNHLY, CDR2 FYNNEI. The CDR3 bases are TGTGCCAGCAGCGGAAGTACGGACTCTCACTCCTACAATGAGCAGTTCTTC. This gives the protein CASSGSTDSHSYNEQFF.

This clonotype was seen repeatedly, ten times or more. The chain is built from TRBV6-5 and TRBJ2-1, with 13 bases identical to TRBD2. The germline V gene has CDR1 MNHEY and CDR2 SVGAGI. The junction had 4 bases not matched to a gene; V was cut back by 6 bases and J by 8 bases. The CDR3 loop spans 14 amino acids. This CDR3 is CASRLAGGLDEQFF. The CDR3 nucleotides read TGTGCCAGCAGACTAGCGGGGGGGCTCGATGAGCAGTTCTTC.

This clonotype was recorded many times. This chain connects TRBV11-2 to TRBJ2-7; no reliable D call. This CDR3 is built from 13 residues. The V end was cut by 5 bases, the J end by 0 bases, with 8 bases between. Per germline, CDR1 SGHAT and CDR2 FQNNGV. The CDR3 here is CASSAPGSYEQYF. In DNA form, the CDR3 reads TGTGCCAGCAGCGCCCCCGGCTCCTACGAGCAGTACTTC.

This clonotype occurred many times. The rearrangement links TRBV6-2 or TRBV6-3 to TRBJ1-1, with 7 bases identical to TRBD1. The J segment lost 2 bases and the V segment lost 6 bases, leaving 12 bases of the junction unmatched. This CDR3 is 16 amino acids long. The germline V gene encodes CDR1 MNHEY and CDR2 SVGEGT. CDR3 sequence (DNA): TGTGCCAGCAGCCTTACGGGGGACAGAAGAAACACTGAAGCTTTCTTT. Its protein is CASSLTGDRRNTEAFF.

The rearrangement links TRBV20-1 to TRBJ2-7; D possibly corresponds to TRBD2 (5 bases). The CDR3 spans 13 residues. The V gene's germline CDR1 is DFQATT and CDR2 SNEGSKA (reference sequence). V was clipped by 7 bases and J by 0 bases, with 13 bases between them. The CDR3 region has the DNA TGCAGTGTATTGTATGGGAGCTCCTACGAGCAGTACTTC. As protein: CSVLYGSSYEQYF.

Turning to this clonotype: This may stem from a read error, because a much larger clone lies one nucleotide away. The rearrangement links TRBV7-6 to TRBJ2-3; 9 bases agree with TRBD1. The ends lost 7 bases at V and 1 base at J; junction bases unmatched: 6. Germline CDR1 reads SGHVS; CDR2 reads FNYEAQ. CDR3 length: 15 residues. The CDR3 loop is CASNHRTGGTDTQYF. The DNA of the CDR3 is TGTGCCAGCAACCATCGGACAGGGGGCACAGATACGCAGTATTTT. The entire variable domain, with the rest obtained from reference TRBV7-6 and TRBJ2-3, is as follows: GAGVSQSPRYKVTKRGQDVALRCDPISGHVSLYWYRQALGQGPEFLTYFNYEAQQDKSGLPNDRFSAERPEGSISTLTIQRTEQRDSAMYRCASNHRTGGTDTQYFGPGTRLTVL.

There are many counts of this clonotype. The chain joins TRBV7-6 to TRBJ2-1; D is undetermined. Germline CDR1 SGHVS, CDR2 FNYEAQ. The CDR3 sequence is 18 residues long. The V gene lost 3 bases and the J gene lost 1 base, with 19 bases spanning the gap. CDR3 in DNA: TGTGCCAGCAGCTTGGCAAGGCCCTACATTCAATCCTACAATGAGCAGTTCTTC. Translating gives CASSLARPYIQSYNEQFF.